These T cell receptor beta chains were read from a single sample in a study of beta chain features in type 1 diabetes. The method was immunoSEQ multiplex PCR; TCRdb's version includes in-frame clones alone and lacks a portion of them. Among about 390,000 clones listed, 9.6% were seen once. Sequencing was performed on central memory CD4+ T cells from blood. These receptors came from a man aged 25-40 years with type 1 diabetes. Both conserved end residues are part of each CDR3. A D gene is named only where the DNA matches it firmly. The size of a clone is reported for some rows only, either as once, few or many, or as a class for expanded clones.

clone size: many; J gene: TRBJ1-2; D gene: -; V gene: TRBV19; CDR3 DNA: TGTGCCAGTTCAGCCCAGGTTCCTTATGGCTACACCTTC; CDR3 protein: CASSAQVPYGYTF
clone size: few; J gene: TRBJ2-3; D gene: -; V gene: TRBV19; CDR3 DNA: TGTGCCAGTAGCCTTCTCCGGACCGGAGATACGCAGTATTTT; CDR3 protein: CASSLLRTGDTQYF
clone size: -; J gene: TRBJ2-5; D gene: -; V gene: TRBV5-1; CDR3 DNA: TGCGCCAGCAGCCTGAGGGCGACAGGACAAGAGACCCAGTACTTC; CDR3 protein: CASSLRATGQETQYF
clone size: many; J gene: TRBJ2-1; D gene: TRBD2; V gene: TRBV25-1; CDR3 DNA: TGTGCCAGCAGTGAATATATGGTAGCGGGGCCTAAGCAGTTCTTC; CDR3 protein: CASSEYMVAGPKQFF
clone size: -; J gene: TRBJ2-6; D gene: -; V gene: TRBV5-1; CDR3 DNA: TGCGCCAGCAGCCCCCAGGGCTCTGGGGCCAACGTCCTGACTTTC; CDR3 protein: CASSPQGSGANVLTF
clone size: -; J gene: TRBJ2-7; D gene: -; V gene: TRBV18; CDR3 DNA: TGTGCCAGCTCACCACCCGCCGGGACAAGTCACGAGCAGTACTTC; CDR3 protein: CASSPPAGTSHEQYF
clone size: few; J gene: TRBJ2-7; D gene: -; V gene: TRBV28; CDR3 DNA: TGTGCCAGCAAAGAAACAGGGTTAGACTCCTACGAGCAGTACTTC; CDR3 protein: CASKETGLDSYEQYF
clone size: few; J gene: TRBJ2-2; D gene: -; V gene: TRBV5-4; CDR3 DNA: TGCGCCAGCAGCCAATCCCCTGCGGGGTCGAACACCGGGGAGCTGTTTTTT; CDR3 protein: CASSQSPAGSNTGELFF
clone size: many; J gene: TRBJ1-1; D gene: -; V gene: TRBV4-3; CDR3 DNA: TGCGCCAGCAGCACCCGGGGGAGGACTGAAGCTTTCTTT; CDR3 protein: CASSTRGRTEAFF
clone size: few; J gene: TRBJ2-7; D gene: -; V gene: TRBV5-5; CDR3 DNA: TGTGCCAGCAGCTTGGCCATGGACACTCCCTACGAGCAGTACTTC; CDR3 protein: CASSLAMDTPYEQYF
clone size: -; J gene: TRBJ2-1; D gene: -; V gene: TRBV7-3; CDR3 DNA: TGTGCCAGCAGCTTATCGGGCTACAATGAGCAGTTCTTC; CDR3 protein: CASSLSGYNEQFF
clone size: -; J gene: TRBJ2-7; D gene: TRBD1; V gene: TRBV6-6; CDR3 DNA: TGTGCCAGCAGATGGACAGGGACCTACGAGCAGTACTTC; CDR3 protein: CASRWTGTYEQYF
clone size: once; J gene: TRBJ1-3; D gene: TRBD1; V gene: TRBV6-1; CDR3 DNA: TGTGCCAGCAGCAGGGGGAACGGAAACACCATATATTTT; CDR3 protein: CASSRGNGNTIYF
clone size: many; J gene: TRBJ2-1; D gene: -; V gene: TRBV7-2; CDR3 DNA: TGTGCCAGCAGCTTAGCGCCTAGCGGCCAGGGGAATGAGCAGTTCTTC; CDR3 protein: CASSLAPSGQGNEQFF
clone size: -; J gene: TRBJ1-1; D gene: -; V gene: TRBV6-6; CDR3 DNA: TGTGCCAGCAGTCCGAGGGGATCGGGGTTGAACACTGAAGCTTTCTTT; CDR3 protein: CASSPRGSGLNTEAFF
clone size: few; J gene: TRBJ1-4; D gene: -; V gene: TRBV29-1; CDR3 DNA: TGCAGCGTTTTGGACACTGCAACTAATGAAAAACTGTTTTTT; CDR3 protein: CSVLDTATNEKLFF
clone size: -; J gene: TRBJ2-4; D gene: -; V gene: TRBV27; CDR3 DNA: TGTGCCAGCAGCCTCAAGGAAAGAAACATTCAGTACTTC; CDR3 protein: CASSLKERNIQYF
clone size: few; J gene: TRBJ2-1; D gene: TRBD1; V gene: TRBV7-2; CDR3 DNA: TGTGCCAGCAGCAACCGGGACAGGGTCAGTGAGCAGTTCTTC; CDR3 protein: CASSNRDRVSEQFF